Following are 20 T cell receptor beta chains from one sample sequenced in a study of OX40 agonist ivuxolimab in advanced cancers. Only in-frame clones appear in the TCRdb table, and some are missing; sequencing was by immunoSEQ multiplex PCR. The table lists roughly 34,000 clones, roughly 80% of them singletons. Sequences were derived from CD4+ or CD8+ T cells sorted from blood, sampled in a trial of the OX40 agonist ivuxolimab. Receptors were obtained from an adult with an advanced solid tumor such as melanoma, head and neck, liver or kidney cancer.

This clone showed up just a few times. The chain is built from TRBV19 and TRBJ2-1, with 12 positions matching TRBD2. The CDR3 runs 14 residues. The V gene's germline CDR1 is LNHDA and CDR2 SQIVND (reference sequence). V gave up 6 bases and J gave up 6 bases; unmatched junction bases: 3. The CDR3 DNA reads TGTGCCAGTAGGACTAGCGGGAGTAGCAATGAGCAGTTCTTC. Amino acid sequence: CASRTSGSSNEQFF.

The rearrangement joins TRBV11-1 to TRBJ2-7, with 11 positions matching TRBD2. J lost 0 bases, V lost 6 bases, and 4 bases had no gene match. The germline gives CDR1 SGHAT, CDR2 FQDESV (reference sequence). This CDR3 region has 15 residues. The CDR3 region is CASSQLAGDSYEQYF. CDR3 coding DNA: TGTGCCAGCAGTCAACTAGCGGGAGACTCCTACGAGCAGTACTTC. The full variable domain, with the rest looked up from reference TRBV11-1 and TRBJ2-7, is EAEVAQSPRYKITEKSQAVAFWCDPISGHATLYWYRQILGQGPELLVQFQDESVVDDSQLPKDRFSAERLKGVDSTLKIQPAELGDSAMYLCASSQLAGDSYEQYFGPGTRLTVT.

The chain carries TRBV6-6 and TRBJ2-1; 11 nucleotides match TRBD2. Per germline, CDR1 MNHNY and CDR2 SVGAGI (reference sequence). V was clipped by 6 bases and J by 0 bases; unmatched bases: 4. The CDR3 length is 16 residues. The CDR3 coding sequence is TGTGCCAGCAGAAAACTAGCGGGAGTCTCCTACAATGAGCAGTTCTTC. It is translated as CASRKLAGVSYNEQFF.

The CDR3 coding sequence is TGTGCCAGCAGTGAAGCTACTGACTCTGGAAACACCATATATTTT. It codes for CASSEATDSGNTIYF. The chain couples TRBV6-1 to TRBJ1-3; D uncertain. Trimming stripped 0 bases from V and 0 bases from J, with 6 bases between. The CDR3 loop spans 15 amino acids. Per germline, CDR1 MNHNS and CDR2 SASEGT.

The chain combines TRBV7-9 with TRBJ2-1, with 8 bases fitting TRBD1. The junction had 9 bases not matched to a gene; V was cut back by 4 bases and J by 4 bases. Germline V gene data show CDR1 as SEHNR and CDR2 as FQNEAQ (reference sequence). CDR3 size: 16 residues. The CDR3 bases are TGTGCCAGCAGCTCACTCCGGGACAGGACATACAATGAGCAGTTCTTC. This sequence encodes CASSSLRDRTYNEQFF.

J is TRBJ2-7 and V is TRBV27; 11 positions agree with TRBD1. Germline CDR1 reads MNHEY; CDR2 reads SMNVEV (reference sequence). CDR3 length: 14 residues. With 11 bases clipped from V and 3 bases from J, the junction kept 9 bases outside the gene matches. The DNA of the CDR3 is TGTGCCTCGTCCGGGACAGGGGGGTTCTACGAGCAGTACTTC. This sequence encodes CASSGTGGFYEQYF.

This clone was seen only once. This sequence joins TRBV7-9 and TRBJ2-3; no definite D call. This CDR3 has 16 amino acids. The V and J ends lost 5 bases and 0 bases respectively, with 15 bases between them. From germline, CDR1 is SEHNR and CDR2 FQNEAQ (reference sequence). DNA for the CDR3: TGTGCCAGCAGCCCATTGTACGGCAGTAGCACAGATACGCAGTATTTT. Translation: CASSPLYGSSTDTQYF.

Sample share makes this clone medium-sized (0.01 to 0.1%). The V and J genes are TRBV21-1 and TRBJ2-3. TRBV21-1 is listed as a pseudogene. CDR3 length equals 15 residues. In nucleotides, the CDR3 is TGTGCCACCAGCAGTGTCGACCAGTGCACAGATACGCAGTATTTT. Translated: CATSSVDQCTDTQYF.

The chain has TRBV11-2 and TRBJ2-5; D is undetermined. With 0 bases removed from V and 2 bases from J, the gap between germline ends came to 10 bases. Germline V lookup: CDR1 SGHAT, CDR2 FQNNGV. This CDR3 spans 15 amino acids. The CDR3 protein is CASSLELVDQETQYF. The CDR3 DNA reads as TGTGCCAGCAGCTTAGAGCTAGTTGATCAAGAGACCCAGTACTTC.

The chain is built from TRBV7-9 and TRBJ2-2; 11 nucleotides agree with TRBD1. The CDR3 loop spans 14 amino acids. The ends lost 7 bases at V and 7 bases at J; junction bases unmatched: 5. Looked up from germline, CDR1 is SEHNR and CDR2 is FQNEAQ (reference sequence). In DNA, the CDR3 is TGTGCCAGCACGGACAGGGGGCCCGACGGGGAGCTGTTTTTT. Protein: CASTDRGPDGELFF.

This clone occurred a few times. This chain uses TRBV30 with TRBJ2-6; tentative D call: TRBD1 (6 bases). The V end lost 5 bases, the J end lost 1 base, and 12 bases lay between the germline ends. The CDR3 has 15 amino acids. Germline lookup yields CDR1 GTSNPN and CDR2 SVGIG (reference sequence). CDR3 bases: TGTGCCTGGGCCGACAGGCAGTCTGGGGCCAACGTCCTGACTTTC. Residues: CAWADRQSGANVLTF.

The chain employs TRBV5-4 and TRBJ2-3, with TRBD2 identical over 8 bases. The CDR3 consists of 16 residues. The V and J ends lost 1 base and 4 bases, in that order; junction bases with no gene match: 8. CDR1 and CDR2 from the germline V gene are SGHNT and YYREEE (reference sequence). In DNA form, the CDR3 reads TGTGCCAGCAGCTTGCAAGGAGCGGGAGCGGCAGATACGCAGTATTTT. Translation gives CASSLQGAGAADTQYF.

The chain uses TRBV28 and TRBJ2-1; D remains ambiguous. This CDR3 is built from 11 residues. The V end was cut by 2 bases, the J end by 6 bases, with 2 bases between. Germline loops: CDR1 MDHEN, CDR2 SYDVKM. CDR3 bases: TGTGCCAGCAGTTTAAGCAATGAGCAGTTCTTC. It specifies CASSLSNEQFF. Full variable domain (outside the CDR3, taken from reference TRBV28 and TRBJ2-1): DVKVTQSSRYLVKRTGEKVFLECVQDMDHENMFWYRQDPGLGLRLIYFSYDVKMKEKGDIPEGYSVSREKKERFSLILESASTNQTSMYLCASSLSNEQFFGPGTRLTVL.

This chain links TRBV9 with TRBJ2-2; TRBD2 aligns across 8 bases. This CDR3 has 16 amino acids. J gave up 1 base and V 2 bases, and 4 bases lay outside the gene matches. The V gene's germline CDR1 is SGDLS and CDR2 YYNGEE. The DNA for the CDR3 is TGTGCCAGCAGCGTTGGCCTAGCGGGGAACACCGGGGAGCTGTTTTTT. Translating it yields CASSVGLAGNTGELFF.

The gene calls are TRBV28 and TRBJ2-2, with 7 bases that match TRBD1. This CDR3 contains 15 residues. Germline loops: CDR1 MDHEN, CDR2 SYDVKM. With 4 bases clipped from V and 4 bases from J, the junction kept 6 bases outside the gene matches. For the CDR3, the DNA is TGTGCCAGCAGTTCAGACAGGGTTGGCACCGGGGAGCTGTTTTTT. Translation: CASSSDRVGTGELFF.

This chain connects TRBV27 to TRBJ1-2, with TRBD1 identical over 9 bases. The ends lost 5 bases at V and 5 bases at J; junction bases unmatched: 6. Germline V gene data show CDR1 as MNHEY and CDR2 as SMNVEV (reference sequence). The CDR3 covers 14 residues. The CDR3 DNA follows: TGTGCCAGCAGTCCGACAGGGGGTGAATATGGCTACACCTTC. Amino acids: CASSPTGGEYGYTF.

This clone was recorded only once. The chain employs TRBV19 and TRBJ2-2; 11 bases are a match to TRBD1. V was clipped by 1 base and J by 6 bases; unmatched bases: 7. The CDR3 length is 17 residues. The germline CDR1 and CDR2 sequences are LNHDA and SQIVND (reference sequence). The CDR3 DNA reads TGTGCCAGTAGTATAGGAGTCCCGGGACAGGGGGCCGGGGAGCTGTTTTTT. Its translation is CASSIGVPGQGAGELFF.

The genes are TRBV7-2 and TRBJ2-7; D is possibly TRBD1 (6 bases). The CDR3 is 15 residues long. The germline V and J ends were trimmed by 2 bases and 0 bases, with 11 bases remaining between them. Germline assignment: CDR1 SGHTA and CDR2 FQGNSA. The CDR3 is CASSLQGIGSYEQYF. The DNA of the CDR3 is TGTGCCAGCAGCTTACAGGGGATTGGCTCCTACGAGCAGTACTTC.

The rearrangement joins TRBV7-3 to TRBJ2-1; 12 bases are shared with TRBD2. Germline trimming cut 5 bases from V and 3 bases from J; bases unmatched to any gene: 5. Germline V CDR1 and CDR2: SGHTA, FQGTGA. The CDR3 is 16 amino acids. CDR3 nucleotides: TGTGCCAGCAGCGCGACTAGCGGGAGTGTCTACAATGAGCAGTTCTTC. This encodes CASSATSGSVYNEQFF.

This sequence joins TRBV5-4 and TRBJ2-5, with TRBD2 matching over 7 bases. With 5 bases clipped from V and 5 bases from J, the junction kept 12 bases outside the gene matches. Germline CDR1 SGHNT, CDR2 YYREEE (reference sequence). The CDR3 runs to 15 residues. CDR3 in amino acids: CASRRWGGSLETQYF. In nucleotides, the CDR3 is TGTGCCAGCAGGCGTTGGGGGGGGTCTCTGGAGACCCAGTACTTC.